This T cell receptor beta chain comes out of a study of blood T cell repertoires in COVID-19. Overall study: Sample material is recorded as cDNA or gDNA derived from T cells, B-cell-depleted T cells, or PBMCs.

The ends lost 8 bases at V and 0 bases at J; junction bases unmatched: 7. This CDR3 spans 15 amino acids. The V gene's germline CDR1 is MNHEY and CDR2 SVGAGI. There are many counts of this clone. Libraries were prepared by immunoSEQ multiplex PCR; TCRdb keeps only in-frame clonotypes and omits some of them. The sample has about 360,000 clones; about 80% are singletons. The clonotype was recovered from a human donor with acute or convalescent COVID-19. The donor label of this sample is uncertain. Sequencing used peripheral blood. The V and J genes are TRBV6-5 and TRBJ2-7; 10 bases agree with TRBD2. The CDR3 here is CASERTSGDSYEQYF. DNA of the CDR3: TGTGCCAGCGAACGTACTAGCGGGGACTCCTACGAGCAGTACTTC.